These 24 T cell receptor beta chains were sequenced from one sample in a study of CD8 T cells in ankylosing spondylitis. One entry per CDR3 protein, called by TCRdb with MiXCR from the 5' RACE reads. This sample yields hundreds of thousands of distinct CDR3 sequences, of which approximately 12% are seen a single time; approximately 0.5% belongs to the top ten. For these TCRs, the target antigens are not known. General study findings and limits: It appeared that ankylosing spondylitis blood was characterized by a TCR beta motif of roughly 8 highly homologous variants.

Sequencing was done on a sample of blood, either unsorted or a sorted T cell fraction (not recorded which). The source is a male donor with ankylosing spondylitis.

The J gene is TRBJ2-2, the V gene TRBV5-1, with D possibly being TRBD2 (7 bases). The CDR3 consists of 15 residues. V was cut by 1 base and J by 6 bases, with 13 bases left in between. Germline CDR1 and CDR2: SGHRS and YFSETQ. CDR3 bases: TGCGCCAGCAGCTTGTCACAGGGAGGGGCCGGGGAGCTGTTTTTT. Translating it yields CASSLSQGGAGELFF.

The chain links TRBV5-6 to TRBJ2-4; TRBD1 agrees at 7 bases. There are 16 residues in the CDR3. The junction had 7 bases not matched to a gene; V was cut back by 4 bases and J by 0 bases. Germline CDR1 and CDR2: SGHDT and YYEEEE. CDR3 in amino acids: CASSETGRLAKNIQYF. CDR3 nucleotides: TGTGCCAGCAGCGAGACAGGGCGCCTAGCCAAAAACATTCAGTACTTC.

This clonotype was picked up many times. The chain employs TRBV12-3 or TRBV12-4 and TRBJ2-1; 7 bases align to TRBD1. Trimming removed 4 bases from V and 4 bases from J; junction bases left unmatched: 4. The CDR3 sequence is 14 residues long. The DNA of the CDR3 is TGTGCCAGCAGTTCCCAGGGACAGTACAATGAGCAGTTCTTC. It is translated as CASSSQGQYNEQFF.

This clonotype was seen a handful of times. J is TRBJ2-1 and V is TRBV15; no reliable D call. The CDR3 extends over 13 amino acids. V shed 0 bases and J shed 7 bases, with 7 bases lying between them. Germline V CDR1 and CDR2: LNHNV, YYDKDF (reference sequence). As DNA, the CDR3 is TGTGCCACCAGCAGAGATGAAGGGAATGAGCAGTTCTTC. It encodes CATSRDEGNEQFF.

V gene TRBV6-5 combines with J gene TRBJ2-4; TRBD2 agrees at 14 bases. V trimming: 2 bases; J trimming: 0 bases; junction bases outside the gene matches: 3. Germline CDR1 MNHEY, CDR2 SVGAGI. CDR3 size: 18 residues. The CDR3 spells CASSYRTSGRTAKNIQYF. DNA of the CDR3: TGTGCCAGCAGTTACCGGACTAGCGGGAGGACAGCCAAAAACATTCAGTACTTC.

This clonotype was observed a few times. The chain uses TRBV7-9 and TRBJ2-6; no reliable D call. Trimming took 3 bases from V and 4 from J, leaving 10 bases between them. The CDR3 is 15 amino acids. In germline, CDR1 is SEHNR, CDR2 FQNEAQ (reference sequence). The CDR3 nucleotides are TGTGCCAGCAGCTTGATACACTCCGGGGCCAACGTCCTGACTTTC. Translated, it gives CASSLIHSGANVLTF.

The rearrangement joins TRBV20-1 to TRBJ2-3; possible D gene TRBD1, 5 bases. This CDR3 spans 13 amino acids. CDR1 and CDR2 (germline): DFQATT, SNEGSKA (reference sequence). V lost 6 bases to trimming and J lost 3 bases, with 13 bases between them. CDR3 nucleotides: TGCAGTGCGAAGGGGTGGTCGACAGATACGCAGTATTTT. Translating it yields CSAKGWSTDTQYF.

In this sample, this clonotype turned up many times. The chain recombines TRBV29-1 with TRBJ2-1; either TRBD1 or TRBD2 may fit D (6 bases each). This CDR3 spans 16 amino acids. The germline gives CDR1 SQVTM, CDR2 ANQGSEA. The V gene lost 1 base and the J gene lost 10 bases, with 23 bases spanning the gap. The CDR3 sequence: CSVEGRGGLAVREQFF. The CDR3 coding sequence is TGCAGCGTTGAAGGAAGAGGGGGGTTAGCGGTCCGGGAGCAGTTCTTC.

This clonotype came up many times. In DNA, the CDR3 is TGTGCCAGCAGCCGGGGTGATGCTGGTGGCTACACCTTC. Its translation is CASSRGDAGGYTF. This chain links TRBV12-3 or TRBV12-4 with TRBJ1-2; D is uncertain. Trimming pared 6 bases from V and 7 bases from J, leaving 15 bases between. The CDR3 sequence is 13 residues long.

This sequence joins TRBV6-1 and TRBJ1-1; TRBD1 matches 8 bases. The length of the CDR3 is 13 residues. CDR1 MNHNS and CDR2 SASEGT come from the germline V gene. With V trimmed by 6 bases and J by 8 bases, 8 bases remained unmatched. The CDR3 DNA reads TGTGCCAGCAGCTCAGACAGGGGACGAGAAGCTTTCTTT. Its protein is CASSSDRGREAFF.

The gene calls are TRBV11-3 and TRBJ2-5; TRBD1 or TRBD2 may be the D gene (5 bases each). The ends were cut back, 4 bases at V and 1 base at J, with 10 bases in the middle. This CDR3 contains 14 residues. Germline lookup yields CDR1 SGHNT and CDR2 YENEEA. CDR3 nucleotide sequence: TGTGCCAGCAGCTACTATGGGGGCCAAGAGACCCAGTACTTC. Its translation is CASSYYGGQETQYF.

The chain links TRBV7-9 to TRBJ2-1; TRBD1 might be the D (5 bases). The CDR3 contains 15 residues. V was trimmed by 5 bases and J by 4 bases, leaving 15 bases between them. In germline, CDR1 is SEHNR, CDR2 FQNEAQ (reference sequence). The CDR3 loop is CASSPGWDRYNEQFF. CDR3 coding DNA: TGTGCCAGCAGCCCAGGGTGGGATCGTTACAATGAGCAGTTCTTC.

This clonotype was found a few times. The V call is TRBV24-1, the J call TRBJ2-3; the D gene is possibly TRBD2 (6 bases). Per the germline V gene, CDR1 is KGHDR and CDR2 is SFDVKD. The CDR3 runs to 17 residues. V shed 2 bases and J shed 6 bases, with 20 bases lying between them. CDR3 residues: CATSDSAVGGRKDTQYF. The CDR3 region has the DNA TGTGCCACCAGTGATTCGGCTGTGGGGGGACGAAAGGATACGCAGTATTTT.

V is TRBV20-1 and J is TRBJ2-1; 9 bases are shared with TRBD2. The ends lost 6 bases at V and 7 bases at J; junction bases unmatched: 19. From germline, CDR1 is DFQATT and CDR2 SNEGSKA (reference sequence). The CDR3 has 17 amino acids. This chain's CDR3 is CSARRPSSGIGLNEQFF. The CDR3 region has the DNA TGCAGTGCCCGGAGGCCCTCTAGCGGGATAGGGCTAAATGAGCAGTTCTTC.

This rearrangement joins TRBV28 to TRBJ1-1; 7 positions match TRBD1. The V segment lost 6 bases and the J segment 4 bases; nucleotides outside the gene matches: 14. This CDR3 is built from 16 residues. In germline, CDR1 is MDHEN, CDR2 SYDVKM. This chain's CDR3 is CASSPLDHRGGTEAFF. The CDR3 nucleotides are TGTGCCAGCAGCCCTCTGGACCACAGGGGCGGCACTGAAGCTTTCTTT.

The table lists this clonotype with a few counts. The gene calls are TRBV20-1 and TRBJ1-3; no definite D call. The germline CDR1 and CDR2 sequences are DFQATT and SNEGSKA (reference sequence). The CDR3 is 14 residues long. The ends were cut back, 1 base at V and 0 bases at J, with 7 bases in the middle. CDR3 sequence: CSARATNSGNTIYF. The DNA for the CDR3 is TGCAGTGCTAGAGCCACTAACTCTGGAAACACCATATATTTT.

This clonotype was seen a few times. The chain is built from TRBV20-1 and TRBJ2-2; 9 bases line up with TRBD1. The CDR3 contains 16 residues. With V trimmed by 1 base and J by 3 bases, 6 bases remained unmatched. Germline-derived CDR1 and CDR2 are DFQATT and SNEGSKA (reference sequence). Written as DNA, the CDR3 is TGCAGTGCTAGAGGGAGGGACAGGGCTTACACCGGGGAGCTGTTTTTT. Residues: CSARGRDRAYTGELFF.

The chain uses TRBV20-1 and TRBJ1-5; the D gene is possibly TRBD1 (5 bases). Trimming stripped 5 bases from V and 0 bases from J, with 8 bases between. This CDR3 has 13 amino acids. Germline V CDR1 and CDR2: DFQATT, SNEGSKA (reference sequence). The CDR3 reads CSAATDSNQPQHF. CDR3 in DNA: TGCAGTGCTGCGACAGATAGCAATCAGCCCCAGCATTTT.

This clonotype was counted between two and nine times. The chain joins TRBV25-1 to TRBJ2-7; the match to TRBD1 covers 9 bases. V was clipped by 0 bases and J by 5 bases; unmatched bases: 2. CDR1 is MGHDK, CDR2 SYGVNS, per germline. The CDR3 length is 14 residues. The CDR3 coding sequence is TGTGCCAGCAGTGAATATCGACAGGGGGACGAGCAGTACTTC. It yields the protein CASSEYRQGDEQYF.

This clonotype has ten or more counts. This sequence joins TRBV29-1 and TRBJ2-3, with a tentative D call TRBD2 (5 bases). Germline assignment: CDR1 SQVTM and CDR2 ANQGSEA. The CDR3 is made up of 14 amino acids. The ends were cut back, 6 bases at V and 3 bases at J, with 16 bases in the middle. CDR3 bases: TGCAGCGTCGAGGGTGATATTGGGACAGATACGCAGTATTTT. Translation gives CSVEGDIGTDTQYF.

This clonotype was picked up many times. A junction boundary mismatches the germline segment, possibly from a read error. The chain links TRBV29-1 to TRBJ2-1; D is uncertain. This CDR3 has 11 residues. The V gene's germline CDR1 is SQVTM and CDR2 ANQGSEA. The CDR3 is CSVQDINEQFF. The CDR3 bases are TGCAGCGTTCAAGACATAAATGAGCAGTTCTTC.

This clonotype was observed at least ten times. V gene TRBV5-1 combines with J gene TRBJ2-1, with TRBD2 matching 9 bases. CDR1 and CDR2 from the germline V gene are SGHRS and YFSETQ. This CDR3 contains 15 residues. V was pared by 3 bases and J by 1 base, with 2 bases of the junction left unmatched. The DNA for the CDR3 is TGCGCCAGCAGCTCCCTAGCGGGGTCCTACAATGAGCAGTTCTTC. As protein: CASSSLAGSYNEQFF.

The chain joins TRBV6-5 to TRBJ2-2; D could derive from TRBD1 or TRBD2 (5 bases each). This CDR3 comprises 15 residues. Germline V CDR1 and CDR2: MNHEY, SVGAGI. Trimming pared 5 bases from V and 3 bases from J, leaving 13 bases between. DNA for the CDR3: TGTGCCAGCAGTGACTTGAGGGGCTACACCGGGGAGCTGTTTTTT. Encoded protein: CASSDLRGYTGELFF.

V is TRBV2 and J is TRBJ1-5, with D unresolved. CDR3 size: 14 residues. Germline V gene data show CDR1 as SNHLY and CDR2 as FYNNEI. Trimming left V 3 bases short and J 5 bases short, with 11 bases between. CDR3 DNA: TGTGCCAGCAGTGATTCCTTAAACCATCAGCCCCAGCATTTT. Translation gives CASSDSLNHQPQHF.